This T cell receptor beta chain originates from a study of beta chain features in type 1 diabetes (dated by TCRdb to 2016 to 2019). Describing the broader study: Mean age, gender distribution, total cell number and subset yield were not different between patients and healthy donors. Regulatory and stem cell-like memory subsets were isolated from only 8 patients and about eight healthy donors, whereas naive and central memory subsets came from all 30 or so donors. Across all samples, approximately 100 million sorted cells were examined, and cell number per subset correlated strongly with RNA yield. In the study, TCRB repertoires of sorted circulating CD4+ T cell subsets from recently diagnosed type 1 diabetes patients were compared with those of matched healthy donors.

The paper's findings and limits, for the study overall: Because cDNA rather than genomic DNA was sequenced, highly expressing activated cells could have been over-represented, although no difference in activation and CD3 levels was found between groups. A moderate but significant shortening of TCRB CDR3 length was observed in type 1 diabetes patients in all four CD4+ subsets. PCR might favor shorter templates, but patient and control samples were amplified and corrected together, so any skew would affect both groups equally. At VDJ recombination sites, type 1 diabetes patients had fewer insertions and more deleted nucleotides, which implies abnormalities in thymic rearrangement. Naive, central memory and regulatory TCRB repertoires appeared more similar among patients than among healthy donors. HLA sub-analyses involved small numbers of individuals, so any influence of HLA type on TCRB rearrangement remained unresolved.

All of the isolated RNA was reverse transcribed with the High Capacity cDNA Reverse Transcription Kit, so expressed TCRB transcripts were sequenced. Deep immunoSEQ sequencing was applied to naive, central memory and regulatory T cell samples, giving an average of roughly 3.5 million total reads per sample. Sorted cells were lysed in RLT buffer, and RNA was extracted using DNase-treated RNeasy Micro or Mini kits according to cell number. To prevent cross-contamination, every cell subset was processed on its own, while patient and healthy donor samples were processed together. TCRB sequences were amplified from cDNA with the immunoSEQ multiplex PCR, producing 87-bp fragments spanning the CDR3 region. Amplicons were sequenced on the Illumina HiSeq platform. Concerning the study's data processing: PCR bias was computationally corrected using synthetic template baselines, reads within Hamming distance 2 were collapsed, and singletons that could not be merged were discarded. Reads were aligned to IMGT to assign V, D and J genes, CDR3 length, and insertions or deletions at six rearrangement sites. Within each subset, clonotype counts were normalized to the number of sorted cells before true diversity and Gini coefficients were calculated with the tcR R package. Repertoire sharing was quantified using the overlap coefficient calculated on TCRB nucleotide sequences. TCRdb holds this immuneACCESS table with in-frame rearrangements only. Some clones are missing; in checked studies, unresolved V genes explain under half, and the rest has no known cause. The DNA gave D and trimming, while V, J and clone size come from that table. Across this sample there are over 300,000 clones, with about a tenth seen only once. The ten largest clones add up to more than 0.8% of the sample.

In the case of this clone: This receptor's antigen is unknown. Base qualities are not recorded, but no much larger clone differs from it by a single base.

A single peripheral blood draw of about 116 mL on average was collected from each donor into heparinised tubes. A BD FACSAria II was used to sort naive, central memory, regulatory and stem cell-like memory CD4+ T cells with a panel that included CD45RO, CCR7, CD25, CD127, CD95 and CD27. All sorted populations exceeded 95% purity. Right away, PBMCs were isolated by Lymphoprep density gradient centrifugation and were stained directly, with no culture step. So that batch effects would be minimized, each experiment stained and sorted samples in pairs, pairing one healthy donor with one patient. From cysteine to phenylalanine, the CDR3 is 12 amino acids long. The read is trimmed to its CDR3 DNA, 36 bases read in frame from base 1. Between the V and J ends, shortened by 5 bases and 5 bases respectively, the junction contains 9 bases. Sequences SGHTA (CDR1) and FQGNSA (CDR2) are obtained from the germline V gene.

The sequenced sample consisted of central memory CD4+ T cells from blood. In this chain, TRBV7-2 is recombined with TRBJ2-5; the D gene cannot be named for sure. The receptor's source is a man aged 30-40 years with type 1 diabetes. The CDR3 corresponds to CASSPERETQYF. The bases read TGTGCCAGCAGCCCGGAGAGGGAGACCCAGTACTTC.